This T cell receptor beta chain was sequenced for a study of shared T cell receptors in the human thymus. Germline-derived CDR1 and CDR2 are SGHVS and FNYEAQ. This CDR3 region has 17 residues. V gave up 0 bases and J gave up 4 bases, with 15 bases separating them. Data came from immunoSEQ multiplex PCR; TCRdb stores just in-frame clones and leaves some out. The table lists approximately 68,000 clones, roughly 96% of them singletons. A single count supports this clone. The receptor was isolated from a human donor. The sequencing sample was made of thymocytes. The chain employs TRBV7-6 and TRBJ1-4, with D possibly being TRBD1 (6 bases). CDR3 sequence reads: CASSLAWGLWGNEKLFF. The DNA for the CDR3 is TGTGCCAGCAGCTTAGCGTGGGGGCTGTGGGGTAATGAAAAACTGTTTTTT.